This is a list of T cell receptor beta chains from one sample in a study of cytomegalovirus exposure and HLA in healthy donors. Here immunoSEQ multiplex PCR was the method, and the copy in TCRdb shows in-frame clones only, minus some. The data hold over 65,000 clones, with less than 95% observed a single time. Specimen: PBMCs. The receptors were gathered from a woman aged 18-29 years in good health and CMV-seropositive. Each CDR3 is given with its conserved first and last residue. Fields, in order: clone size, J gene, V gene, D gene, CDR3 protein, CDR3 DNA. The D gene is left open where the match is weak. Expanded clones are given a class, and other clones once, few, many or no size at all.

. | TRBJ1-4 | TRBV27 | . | CASSWGQGVEKLFF | TGTGCCAGCAGTTGGGGGCAGGGAGTAGAAAAACTGTTTTTT
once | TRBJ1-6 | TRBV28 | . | CASKEGNTYNSPLHF | TGTGCCAGCAAGGAGGGGAATACGTATAATTCACCCCTCCACTTT
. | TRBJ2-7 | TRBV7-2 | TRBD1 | CASSFQPGTGVYEQYF | TGTGCCAGCAGCTTTCAGCCCGGGACAGGGGTCTACGAGCAGTACTTC
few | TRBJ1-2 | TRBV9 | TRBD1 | CASSPRGGDRVFGGYTF | TGTGCCAGCAGCCCCAGGGGGGGGGACAGGGTATTTGGTGGCTACACCTTC
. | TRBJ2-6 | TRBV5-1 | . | CASNLEGSGANVLTF | TGCGCCAGCAATCTAGAGGGATCCGGGGCCAACGTCCTGACTTTC
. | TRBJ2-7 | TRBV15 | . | CATSRELGSSYEQYF | TGTGCCACCAGCAGAGAACTTGGGAGCTCCTACGAGCAGTACTTC
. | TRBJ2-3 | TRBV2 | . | CASSEQGTDTQYF | TGTGCCAGCAGTGAGCAGGGAACAGATACGCAGTATTTT
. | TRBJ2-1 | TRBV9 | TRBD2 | CASRALGSGRNEQFF | TGTGCCAGCAGGGCCCTCGGAAGCGGGAGAAATGAGCAGTTCTTC
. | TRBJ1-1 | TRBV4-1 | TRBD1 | CASSHSQWEPGTGGRVTEAFF | TGCGCCAGCAGCCACAGCCAATGGGAACCCGGGACAGGAGGTCGCGTCACTGAAGCTTTCTTT
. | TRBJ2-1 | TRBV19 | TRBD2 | CASSATGGPYNEQFF | TGTGCCAGTAGTGCCACGGGGGGGCCGTACAATGAGCAGTTCTTC
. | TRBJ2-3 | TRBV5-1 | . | CASSEAGSSDTQYF | TGCGCCAGCAGCGAGGCAGGGTCTTCAGATACGCAGTATTTT
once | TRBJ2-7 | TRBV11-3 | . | CASSLDRGGRLHEQYF | TGTGCCAGCAGCTTAGATCGTGGAGGCCGCCTCCACGAGCAGTACTTC
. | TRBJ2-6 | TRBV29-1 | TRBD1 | CSVSDRAGSGANVLTF | TGCAGCGTCTCAGACAGGGCAGGGTCTGGGGCCAACGTCCTGACTTTC
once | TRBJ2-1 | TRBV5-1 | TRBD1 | CASSLVGGTYNEQFF | TGCGCCAGCAGTTTGGTAGGGGGCACATACAATGAGCAGTTCTTC
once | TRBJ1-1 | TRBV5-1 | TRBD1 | CASSSDQGAAEAFF | TGCGCCAGCAGCTCGGATCAGGGGGCCGCTGAAGCTTTCTTT
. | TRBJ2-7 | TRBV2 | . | CASSVWQIHSYEQYF | TGTGCCAGCAGTGTCTGGCAGATACACTCCTACGAGCAGTACTTC
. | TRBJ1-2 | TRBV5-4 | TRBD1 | CASSLSGQGPYGYTF | TGTGCCAGCAGCCTATCTGGACAGGGCCCCTATGGCTACACCTTC
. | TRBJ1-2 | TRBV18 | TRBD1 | CASSLQRTGDDYGYTF | TGTGCCAGCTCACTTCAGAGGACAGGGGATGACTATGGCTACACCTTC
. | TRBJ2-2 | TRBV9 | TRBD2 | CASSVVPGGASSRTGELFF | TGTGCCAGCAGCGTAGTCCCCGGGGGGGCTAGTAGTCGCACCGGGGAGCTGTTTTTT
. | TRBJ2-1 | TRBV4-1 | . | CASSQGELNNEQFF | TGCGCCAGCAGCCAAGGAGAACTAAACAATGAGCAGTTCTTC
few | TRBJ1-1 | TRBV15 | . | CATSRTRGGWPEAFF | TGTGCCACCAGCAGGACCCGCGGCGGTTGGCCTGAAGCTTTCTTT
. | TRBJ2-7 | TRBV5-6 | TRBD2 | CASSLSGTDYEQYF | TGTGCCAGCAGCCTTAGCGGGACGGACTACGAGCAGTACTTC
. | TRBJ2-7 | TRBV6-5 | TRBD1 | CASSYSGQSYEQYF | TGTGCCAGCAGTTATTCGGGACAGTCCTACGAGCAGTACTTC
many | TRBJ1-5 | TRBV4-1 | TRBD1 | CASSLERTGNDQPQHF | TGCGCCAGCAGCCTAGAACGGACAGGGAACGATCAGCCCCAGCATTTT
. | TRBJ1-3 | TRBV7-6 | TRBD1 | CASSLAWDRGSLSGNTIYF | TGTGCCAGCAGCTTAGCGTGGGACAGGGGATCGCTCTCTGGAAACACCATATATTTT
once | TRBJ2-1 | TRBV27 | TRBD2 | CASSAPGLAWNEQFF | TGTGCCAGCAGTGCTCCGGGACTAGCTTGGAATGAGCAGTTCTTC
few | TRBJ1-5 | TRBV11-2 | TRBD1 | CASSLDRNQPQHF | TGTGCCAGCAGCTTGGACAGGAATCAGCCCCAGCATTTT
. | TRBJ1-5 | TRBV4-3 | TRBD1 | CASSSDRASNQPQHF | TGCGCCAGCAGCTCTGACAGGGCCAGCAATCAGCCCCAGCATTTT
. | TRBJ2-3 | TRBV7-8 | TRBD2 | CASTSSGSQTDTQYF | TGTGCCAGCACTTCTAGCGGGAGTCAGACAGATACGCAGTATTTT
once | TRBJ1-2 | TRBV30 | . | CAWKGRKDGYTF | TGTGCCTGGAAGGGGAGGAAGGATGGCTACACCTTC
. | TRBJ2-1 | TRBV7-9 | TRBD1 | CASSTSDRIHLDEQFF | TGTGCCAGCAGCACCTCGGACAGGATTCATTTGGATGAGCAGTTCTTC
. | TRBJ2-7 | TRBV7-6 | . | CASSLGSGNYEQYF | TGTGCCAGCAGCTTAGGATCGGGGAACTACGAGCAGTACTTC
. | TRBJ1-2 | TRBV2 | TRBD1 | CASSDRTGVLYGYTF | TGTGCCAGCAGTGATAGGACAGGGGTTCTCTATGGCTACACCTTC